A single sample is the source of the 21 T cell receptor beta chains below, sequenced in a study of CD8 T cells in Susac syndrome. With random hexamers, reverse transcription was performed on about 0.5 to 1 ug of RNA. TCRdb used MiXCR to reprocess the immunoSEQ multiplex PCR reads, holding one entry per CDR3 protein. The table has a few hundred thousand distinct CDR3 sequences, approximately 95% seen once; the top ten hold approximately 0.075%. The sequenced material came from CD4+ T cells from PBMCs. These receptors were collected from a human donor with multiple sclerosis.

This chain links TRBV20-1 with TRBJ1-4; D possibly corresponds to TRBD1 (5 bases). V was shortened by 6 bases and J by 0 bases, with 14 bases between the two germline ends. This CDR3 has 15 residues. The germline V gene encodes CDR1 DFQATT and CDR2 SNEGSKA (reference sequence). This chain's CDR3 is CSASVRGPTNEKLFF. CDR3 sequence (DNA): TGCAGTGCCAGCGTGAGGGGTCCAACTAATGAAAAACTGTTTTTT.

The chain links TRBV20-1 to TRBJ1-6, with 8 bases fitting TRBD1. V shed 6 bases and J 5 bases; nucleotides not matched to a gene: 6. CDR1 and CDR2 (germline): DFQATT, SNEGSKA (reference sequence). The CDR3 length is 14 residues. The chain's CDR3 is CSALTGADNSPLHF. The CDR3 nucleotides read TGCAGTGCCTTGACAGGGGCAGATAATTCACCCCTCCACTTT.

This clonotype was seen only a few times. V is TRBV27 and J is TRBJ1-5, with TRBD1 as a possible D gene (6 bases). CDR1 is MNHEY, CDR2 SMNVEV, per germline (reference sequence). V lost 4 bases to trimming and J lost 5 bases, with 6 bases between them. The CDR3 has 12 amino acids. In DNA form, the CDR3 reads TGTGCCAGCAGTTCAGGGGATCAGCCCCAGCATTTT. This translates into CASSSGDQPQHF.

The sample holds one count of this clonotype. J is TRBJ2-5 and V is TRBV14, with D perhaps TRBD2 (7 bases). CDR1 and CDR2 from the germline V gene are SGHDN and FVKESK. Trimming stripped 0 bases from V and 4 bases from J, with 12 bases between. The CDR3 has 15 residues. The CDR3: CASSQDVRGGETQYF. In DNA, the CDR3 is TGTGCCAGCAGCCAAGATGTGAGGGGGGGAGAGACCCAGTACTTC.

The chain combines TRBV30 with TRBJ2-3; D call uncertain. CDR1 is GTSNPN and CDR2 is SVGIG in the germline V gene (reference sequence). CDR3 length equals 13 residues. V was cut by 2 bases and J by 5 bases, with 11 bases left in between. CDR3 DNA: TGTGCCTGGAGTCAAGGGATGGGAGATACGCAGTATTTT. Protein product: CAWSQGMGDTQYF.

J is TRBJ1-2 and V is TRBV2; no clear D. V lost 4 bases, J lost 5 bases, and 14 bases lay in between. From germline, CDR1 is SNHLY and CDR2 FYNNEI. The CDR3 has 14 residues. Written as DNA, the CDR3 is TGTGCCAGCAGTGTGGAGGTTGGAGGGTATGGCTACACCTTC. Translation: CASSVEVGGYGYTF.

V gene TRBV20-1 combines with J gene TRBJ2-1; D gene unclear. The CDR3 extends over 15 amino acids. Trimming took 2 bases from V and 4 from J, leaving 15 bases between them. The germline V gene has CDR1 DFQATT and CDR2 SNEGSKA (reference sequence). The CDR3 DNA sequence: TGCAGTGCTAGAAGCCCGACCGACCCTTACAATGAGCAGTTCTTC. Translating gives CSARSPTDPYNEQFF.

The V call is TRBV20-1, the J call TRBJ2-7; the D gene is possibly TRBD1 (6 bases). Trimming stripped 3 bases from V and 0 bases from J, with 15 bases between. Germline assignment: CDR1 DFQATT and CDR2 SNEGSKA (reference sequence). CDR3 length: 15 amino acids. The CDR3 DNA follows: TGCAGTGCTAGGGCCGGGACAACAAGCTCCTACGAGCAGTACTTC. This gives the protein CSARAGTTSSYEQYF.

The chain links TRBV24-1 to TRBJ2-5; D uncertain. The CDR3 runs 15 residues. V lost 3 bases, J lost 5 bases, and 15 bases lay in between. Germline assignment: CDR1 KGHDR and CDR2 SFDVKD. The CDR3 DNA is TGTGCCACCAGTGATGGTGGGAAACCTCCGGAGACCCAGTACTTC. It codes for CATSDGGKPPETQYF.

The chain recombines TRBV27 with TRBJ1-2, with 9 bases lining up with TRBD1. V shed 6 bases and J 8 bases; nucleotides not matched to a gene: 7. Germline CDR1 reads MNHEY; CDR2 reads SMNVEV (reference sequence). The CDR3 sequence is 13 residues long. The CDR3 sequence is CASSTGGWGGYTF. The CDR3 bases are TGTGCCAGCAGCACAGGGGGCTGGGGGGGCTACACCTTC.

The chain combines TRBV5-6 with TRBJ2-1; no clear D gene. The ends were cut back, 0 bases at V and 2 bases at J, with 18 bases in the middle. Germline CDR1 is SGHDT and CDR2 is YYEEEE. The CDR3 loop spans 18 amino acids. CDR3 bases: TGTGCCAGCAGCTTGGACGGCCGCCGAAGGGCTGCCTACAATGAGCAGTTCTTC. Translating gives CASSLDGRRRAAYNEQFF. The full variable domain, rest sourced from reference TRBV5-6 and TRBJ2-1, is DAGVTQSPTHLIKTRGQQVTLRCSPKSGHDTVSWYQQALGQGPQFIFQYYEEEERQRGNFPDRFSGHQFPNYSSELNVNALLLGDSALYLCASSLDGRRRAAYNEQFFGPGTRLTVL.

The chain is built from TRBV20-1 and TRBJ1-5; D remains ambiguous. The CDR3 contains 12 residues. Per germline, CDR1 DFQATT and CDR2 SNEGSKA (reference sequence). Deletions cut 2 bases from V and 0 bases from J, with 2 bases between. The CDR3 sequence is CSARSSNQPQHF. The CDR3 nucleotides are TGCAGTGCTAGAAGTAGCAATCAGCCCCAGCATTTT.

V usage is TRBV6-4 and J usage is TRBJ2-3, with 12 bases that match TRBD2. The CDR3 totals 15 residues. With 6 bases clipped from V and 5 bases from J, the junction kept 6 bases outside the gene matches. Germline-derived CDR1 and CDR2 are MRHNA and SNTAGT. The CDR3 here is CASRASGGARDTQYF. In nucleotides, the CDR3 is TGTGCCAGCAGAGCTAGCGGGGGGGCCCGAGATACGCAGTATTTT.

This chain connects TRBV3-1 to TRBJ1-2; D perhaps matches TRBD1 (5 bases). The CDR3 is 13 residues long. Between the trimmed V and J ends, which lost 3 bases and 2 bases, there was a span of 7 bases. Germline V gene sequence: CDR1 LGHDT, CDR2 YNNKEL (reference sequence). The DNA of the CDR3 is TGTGCCAGCAGCCACTGGACAAACTATGGCTACACCTTC. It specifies CASSHWTNYGYTF.

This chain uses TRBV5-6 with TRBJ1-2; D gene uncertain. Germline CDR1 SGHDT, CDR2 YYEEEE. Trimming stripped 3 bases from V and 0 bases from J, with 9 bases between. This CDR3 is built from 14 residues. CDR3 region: CASSSSGPNYGYTF. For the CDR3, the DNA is TGTGCCAGCAGCTCCTCAGGACCTAACTATGGCTACACCTTC. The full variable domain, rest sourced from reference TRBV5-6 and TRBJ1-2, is DAGVTQSPTHLIKTRGQQVTLRCSPKSGHDTVSWYQQALGQGPQFIFQYYEEEERQRGNFPDRFSGHQFPNYSSELNVNALLLGDSALYLCASSSSGPNYGYTFGSGTRLTVV.

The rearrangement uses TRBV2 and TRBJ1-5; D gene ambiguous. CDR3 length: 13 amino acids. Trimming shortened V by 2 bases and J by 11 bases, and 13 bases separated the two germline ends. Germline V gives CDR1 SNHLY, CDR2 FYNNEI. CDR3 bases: TGTGCCAGCAGTGAAACAGATGGCGGGGCCCAGCATTTT. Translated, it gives CASSETDGGAQHF.

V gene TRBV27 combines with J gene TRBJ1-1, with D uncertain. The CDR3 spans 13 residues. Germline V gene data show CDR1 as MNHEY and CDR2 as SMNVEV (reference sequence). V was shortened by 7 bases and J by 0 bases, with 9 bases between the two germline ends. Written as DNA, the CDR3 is TGTGCCAGCACAGGACGACTGAACACTGAAGCTTTCTTT. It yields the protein CASTGRLNTEAFF.

CDR3 nucleotide sequence: TGTGCCAGCTCACCCCTGGGGCGAGAGACCCAGTACTTC. The encoded protein is CASSPLGRETQYF. V and J are TRBV18 and TRBJ2-5, with a weak D call TRBD1 (5 bases). Trimming took off 3 bases at V and 4 bases at J, with 9 bases between the two ends. The CDR3 is 13 amino acids. Germline values: CDR1 KGHSH, CDR2 LQKENI.

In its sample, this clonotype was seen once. The CDR3 DNA reads TGTGCCAGCAGTTCCCCGGACAGTGGGAACTATGGCTACACCTTC. Its protein is CASSSPDSGNYGYTF. The rearrangement links TRBV12-3 or TRBV12-4 to TRBJ1-2; D possibly corresponds to TRBD1 (6 bases). Trimming shortened V by 4 bases and J by 2 bases, and 14 bases separated the two germline ends. This CDR3 has 15 residues.

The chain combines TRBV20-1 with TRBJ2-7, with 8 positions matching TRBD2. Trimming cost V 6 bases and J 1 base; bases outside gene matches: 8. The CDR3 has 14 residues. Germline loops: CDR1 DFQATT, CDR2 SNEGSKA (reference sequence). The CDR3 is CSAGGAGASYEQYV. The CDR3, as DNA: TGCAGTGCCGGGGGAGCGGGGGCTTCCTACGAGCAGTACGTC.

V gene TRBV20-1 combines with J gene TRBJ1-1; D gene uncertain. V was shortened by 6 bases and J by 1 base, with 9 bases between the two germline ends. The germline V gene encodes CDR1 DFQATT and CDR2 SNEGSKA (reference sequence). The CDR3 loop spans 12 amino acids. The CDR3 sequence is CSAPRANTEAFF. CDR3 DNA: TGCAGTGCGCCAAGGGCGAACACTGAAGCTTTCTTT.